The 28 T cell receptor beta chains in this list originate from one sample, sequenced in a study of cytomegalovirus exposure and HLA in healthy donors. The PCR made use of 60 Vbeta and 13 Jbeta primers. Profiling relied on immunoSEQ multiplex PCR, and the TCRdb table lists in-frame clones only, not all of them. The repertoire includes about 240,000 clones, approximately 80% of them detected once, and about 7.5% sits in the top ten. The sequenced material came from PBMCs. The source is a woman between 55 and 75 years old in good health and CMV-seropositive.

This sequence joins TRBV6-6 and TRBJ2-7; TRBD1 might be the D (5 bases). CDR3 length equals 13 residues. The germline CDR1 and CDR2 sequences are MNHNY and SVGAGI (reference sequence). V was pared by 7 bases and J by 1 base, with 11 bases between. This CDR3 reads CASNRQKSYEQYF. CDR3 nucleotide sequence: TGTGCCAGCAACCGACAGAAATCCTACGAGCAGTACTTC.

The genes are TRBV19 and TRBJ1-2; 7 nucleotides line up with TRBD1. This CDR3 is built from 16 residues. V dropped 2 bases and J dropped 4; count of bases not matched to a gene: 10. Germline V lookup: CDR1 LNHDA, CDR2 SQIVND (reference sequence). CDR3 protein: CASSILHGTAVYGYTF. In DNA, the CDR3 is TGTGCCAGTAGTATACTCCACGGGACAGCAGTCTATGGCTACACCTTC.

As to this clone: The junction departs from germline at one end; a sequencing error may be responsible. CDR3 sequence (DNA): TGTGCCAGTAGTTTCACCCGACTAGCGGGAGAAGTGCTGGGTCCGATCTTC. Translation: CASSFTRLAGEVLGPIF. This chain links TRBV19 with TRBJ2-1; 12 bases are shared with TRBD2. The germline gives CDR1 LNHDA, CDR2 SQIVND (reference sequence). The CDR3 is 17 residues long.

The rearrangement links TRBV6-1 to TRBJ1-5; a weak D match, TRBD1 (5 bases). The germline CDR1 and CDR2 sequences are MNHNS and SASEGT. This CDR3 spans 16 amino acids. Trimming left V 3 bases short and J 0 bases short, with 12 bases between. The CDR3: CASSESRGYSNQPQHF. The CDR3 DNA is TGTGCCAGCAGTGAGAGTCGGGGGTATAGCAATCAGCCCCAGCATTTT.

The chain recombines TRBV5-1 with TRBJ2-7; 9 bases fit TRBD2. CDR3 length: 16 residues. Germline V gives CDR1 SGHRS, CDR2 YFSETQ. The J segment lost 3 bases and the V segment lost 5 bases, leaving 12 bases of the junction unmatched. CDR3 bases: TGCGCCAGCAGGCCTCGTTTAGCGGGAGAGGTCTACGAGCAGTACTTC. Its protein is CASRPRLAGEVYEQYF.

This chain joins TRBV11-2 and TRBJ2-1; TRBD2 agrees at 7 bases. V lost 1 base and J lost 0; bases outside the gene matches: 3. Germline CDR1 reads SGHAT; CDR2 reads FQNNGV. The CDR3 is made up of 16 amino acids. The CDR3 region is CASSLVGLGSYNEQFF. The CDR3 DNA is TGTGCCAGCAGCTTAGTCGGACTAGGCTCCTACAATGAGCAGTTCTTC.

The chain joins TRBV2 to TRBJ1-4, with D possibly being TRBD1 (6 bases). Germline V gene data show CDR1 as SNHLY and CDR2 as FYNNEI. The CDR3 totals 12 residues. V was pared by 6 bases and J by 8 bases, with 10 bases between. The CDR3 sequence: CASRTGWEKLFF. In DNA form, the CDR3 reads TGTGCCAGCAGAACAGGGTGGGAAAAACTGTTTTTT.

In DNA form, the CDR3 reads TGTGCCAGCAGTGAAGAGACAGGGAGCTCCTACGAGCAGTACTTC. Protein product: CASSEETGSSYEQYF. This chain joins TRBV2 and TRBJ2-7, with TRBD1 identical over 7 bases. V lost 1 base and J lost 0; bases outside the gene matches: 3. CDR1 SNHLY and CDR2 FYNNEI come from the germline V gene. CDR3 size: 15 residues. Supplemented by reference TRBV2 and TRBJ2-7, the full variable domain reads EPEVTQTPSHQVTQMGQEVILRCVPISNHLYFYWYRQILGQKVEFLVSFYNNEISEKSEIFDDQFSVERPDGSNFTLKIRSTKLEDSAMYFCASSEETGSSYEQYFGPGTRLTVT.

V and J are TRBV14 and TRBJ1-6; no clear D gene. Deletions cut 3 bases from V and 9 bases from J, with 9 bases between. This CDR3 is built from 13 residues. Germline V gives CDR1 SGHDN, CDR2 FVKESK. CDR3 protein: CASSHPPFSPLHF. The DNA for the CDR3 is TGTGCCAGCAGCCACCCCCCTTTTTCACCCCTCCACTTT.

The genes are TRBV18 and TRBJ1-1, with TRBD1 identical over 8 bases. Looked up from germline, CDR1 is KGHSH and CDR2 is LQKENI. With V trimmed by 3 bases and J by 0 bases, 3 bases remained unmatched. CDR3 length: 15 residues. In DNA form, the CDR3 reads TGTGCCAGCTCACCTACAGGGGGAATGAACACTGAAGCTTTCTTT. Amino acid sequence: CASSPTGGMNTEAFF.

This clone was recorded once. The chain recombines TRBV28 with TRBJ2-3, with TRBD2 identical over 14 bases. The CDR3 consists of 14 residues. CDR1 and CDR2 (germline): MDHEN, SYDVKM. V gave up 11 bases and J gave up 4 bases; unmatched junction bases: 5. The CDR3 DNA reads TGTGCCGCAGGGGGACTAGCGGGAGCAGATACGCAGTATTTT. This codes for CAAGGLAGADTQYF.

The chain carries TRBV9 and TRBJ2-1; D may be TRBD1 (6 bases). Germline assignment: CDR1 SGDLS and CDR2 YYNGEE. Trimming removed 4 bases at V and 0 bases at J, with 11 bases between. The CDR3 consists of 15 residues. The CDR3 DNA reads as TGTGCCAGCAGCCAAGGGGGTAGCTCCTACAATGAGCAGTTCTTC. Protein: CASSQGGSSYNEQFF.

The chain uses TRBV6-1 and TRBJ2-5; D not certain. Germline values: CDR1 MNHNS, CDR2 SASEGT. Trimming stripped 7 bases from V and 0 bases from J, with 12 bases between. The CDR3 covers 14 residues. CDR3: CASKELPNQETQYF. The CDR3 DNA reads TGTGCCAGCAAGGAGCTCCCGAACCAAGAGACCCAGTACTTC.

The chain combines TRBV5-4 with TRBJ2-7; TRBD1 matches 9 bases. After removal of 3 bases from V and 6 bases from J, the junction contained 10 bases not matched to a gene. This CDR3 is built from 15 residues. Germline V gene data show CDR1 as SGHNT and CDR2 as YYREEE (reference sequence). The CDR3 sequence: CASSSGTGFLGEQYF. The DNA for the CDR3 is TGTGCCAGCAGCTCCGGGACAGGGTTCCTTGGCGAGCAGTACTTC. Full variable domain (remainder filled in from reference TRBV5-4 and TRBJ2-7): ETGVTQSPTHLIKTRGQQVTLRCSSQSGHNTVSWYQQALGQGPQFIFQYYREEENGRGNFPPRFSGLQFPNYSSELNVNALELDDSALYLCASSSGTGFLGEQYFGPGTRLTVT.

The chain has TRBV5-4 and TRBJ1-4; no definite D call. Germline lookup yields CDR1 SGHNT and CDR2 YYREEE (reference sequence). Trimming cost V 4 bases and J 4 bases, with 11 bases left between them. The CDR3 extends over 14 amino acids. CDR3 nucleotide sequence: TGTGCCAGCAGCAGGCAGAGCGATAATGAAAAACTGTTTTTT. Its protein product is CASSRQSDNEKLFF.

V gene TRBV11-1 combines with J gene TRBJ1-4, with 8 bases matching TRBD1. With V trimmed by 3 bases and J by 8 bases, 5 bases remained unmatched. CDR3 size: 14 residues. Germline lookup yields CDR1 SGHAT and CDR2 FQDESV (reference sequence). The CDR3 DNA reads TGTGCCAGCAGCTTGACAGGGGATGAGGAAAAACTGTTTTTT. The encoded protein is CASSLTGDEEKLFF. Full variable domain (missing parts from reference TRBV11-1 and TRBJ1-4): EAEVAQSPRYKITEKSQAVAFWCDPISGHATLYWYRQILGQGPELLVQFQDESVVDDSQLPKDRFSAERLKGVDSTLKIQPAELGDSAMYLCASSLTGDEEKLFFGSGTQLSVL.

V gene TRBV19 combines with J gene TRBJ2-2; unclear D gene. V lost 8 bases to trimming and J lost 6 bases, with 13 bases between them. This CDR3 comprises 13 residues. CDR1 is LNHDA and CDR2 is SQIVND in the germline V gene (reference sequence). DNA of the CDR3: TGTGCCAGTGGAGCCTTTCGAGCCGGGGAGCTGTTTTTT. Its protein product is CASGAFRAGELFF.

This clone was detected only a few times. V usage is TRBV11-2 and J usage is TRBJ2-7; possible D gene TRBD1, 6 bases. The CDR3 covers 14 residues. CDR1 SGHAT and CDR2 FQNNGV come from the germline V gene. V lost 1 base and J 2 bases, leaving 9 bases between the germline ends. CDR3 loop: CASSLATGAYEQYF. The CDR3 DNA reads TGTGCCAGCAGCTTAGCGACAGGAGCCTACGAGCAGTACTTC.

The CDR3 spells CAWRISGSLRNIQYF. CDR3 coding DNA: TGTGCCTGGAGAATTAGCGGGTCTCTTCGGAACATTCAGTACTTC. The rearrangement links TRBV30 to TRBJ2-4, with TRBD2 identical over 7 bases. The J segment lost 7 bases and the V segment lost 3 bases, leaving 12 bases of the junction unmatched. The CDR3 has 15 residues. Germline V gene data show CDR1 as GTSNPN and CDR2 as SVGIG (reference sequence).

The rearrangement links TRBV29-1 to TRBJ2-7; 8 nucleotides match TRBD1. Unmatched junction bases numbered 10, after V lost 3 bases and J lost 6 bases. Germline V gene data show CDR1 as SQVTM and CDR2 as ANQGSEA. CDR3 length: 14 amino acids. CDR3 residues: CSVDLLRGTGEQYF. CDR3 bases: TGCAGCGTTGACCTCCTGAGAGGGACAGGCGAGCAGTACTTC.

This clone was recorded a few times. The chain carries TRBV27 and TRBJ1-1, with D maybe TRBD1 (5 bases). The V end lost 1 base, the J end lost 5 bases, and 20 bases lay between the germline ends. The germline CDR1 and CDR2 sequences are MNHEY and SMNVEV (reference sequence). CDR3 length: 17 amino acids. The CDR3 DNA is TGTGCCAGCAGTTTATTAAGAACGGGGGGTAGGGGTACTGAAGCTTTCTTT. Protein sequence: CASSLLRTGGRGTEAFF.

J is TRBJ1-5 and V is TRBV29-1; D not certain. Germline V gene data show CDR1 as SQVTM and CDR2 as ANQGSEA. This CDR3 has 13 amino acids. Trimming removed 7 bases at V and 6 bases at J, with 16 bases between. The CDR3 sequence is CSAGGSKSQPQHF. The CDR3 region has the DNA TGCAGCGCTGGCGGCAGTAAGAGTCAGCCCCAGCATTTT.

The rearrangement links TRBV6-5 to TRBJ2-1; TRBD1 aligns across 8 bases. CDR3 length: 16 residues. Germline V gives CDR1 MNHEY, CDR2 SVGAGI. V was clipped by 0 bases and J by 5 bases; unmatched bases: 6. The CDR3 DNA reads TGTGCCAGCAGTTACTCTACAGGGGGGCCTCACAATGAGCAGTTCTTC. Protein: CASSYSTGGPHNEQFF.

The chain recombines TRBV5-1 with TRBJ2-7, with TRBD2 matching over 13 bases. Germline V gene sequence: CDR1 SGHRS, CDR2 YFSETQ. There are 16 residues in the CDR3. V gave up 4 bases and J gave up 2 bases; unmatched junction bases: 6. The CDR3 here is CASSPRLAGGPYEQYF. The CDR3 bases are TGCGCCAGCAGCCCCAGACTAGCGGGAGGACCCTACGAGCAGTACTTC.

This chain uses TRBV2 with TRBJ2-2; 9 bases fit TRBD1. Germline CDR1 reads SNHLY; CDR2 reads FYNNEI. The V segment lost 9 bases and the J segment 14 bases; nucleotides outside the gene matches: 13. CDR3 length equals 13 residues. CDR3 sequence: CASKQPGQGILFF. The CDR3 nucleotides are TGTGCCAGTAAACAACCGGGACAGGGTATTCTGTTTTTT.

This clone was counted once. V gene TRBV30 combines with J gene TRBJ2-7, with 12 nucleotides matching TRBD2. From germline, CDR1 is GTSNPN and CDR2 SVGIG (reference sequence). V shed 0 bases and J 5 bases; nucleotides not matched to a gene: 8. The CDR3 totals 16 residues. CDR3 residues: CAWSVGLAGGPDEQYF. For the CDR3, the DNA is TGTGCCTGGAGTGTCGGCCTAGCGGGAGGGCCGGACGAGCAGTACTTC.

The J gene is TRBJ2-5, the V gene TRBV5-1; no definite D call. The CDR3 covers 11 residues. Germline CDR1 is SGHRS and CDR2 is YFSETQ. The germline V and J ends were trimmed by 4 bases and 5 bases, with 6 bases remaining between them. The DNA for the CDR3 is TGCGCCAGCAGCGATCGGGAGACCCAGTACTTC. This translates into CASSDRETQYF.

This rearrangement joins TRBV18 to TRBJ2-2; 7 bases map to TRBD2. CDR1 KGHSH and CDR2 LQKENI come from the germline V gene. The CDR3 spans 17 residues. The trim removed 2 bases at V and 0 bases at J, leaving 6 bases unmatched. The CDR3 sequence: CASSPLRERANTGELFF. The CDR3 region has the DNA TGTGCCAGCTCACCATTGCGGGAGAGAGCGAACACCGGGGAGCTGTTTTTT.